This T cell receptor beta chain was captured in a study of blood T cell repertoires in COVID-19. Study summary: Donors in the United States, Italy and Spain gave samples during acute or convalescent COVID-19. Sources were T cells, B-cell-depleted T cells, or PBMCs; the material itself was cDNA or gDNA.

Methods used by the authors: Counts of nucleated cells, estimated from reference gene primer amplification, were obtained. Sequencing was performed with immunoSEQ multiplex PCR; in TCRdb, only in-frame clones are kept and a portion is missing. Clone size and V and J calls were adopted from that table, with D and trimming inferred from the DNA. The data show approximately 280,000 clones, with about 93% seen just once and under 7% held by the top ten. Patients at the Seattle site were enrolled during active infection and followed longitudinally. This receptor was obtained from a woman younger than 45 with COVID-19, enrolled during active disease. Sequenced input: peripheral blood.

The CDR3 here is CASSSGTGRRGADTQYF. The CDR3, as DNA: TGCGCCAGCAGCTCCGGGACAGGAAGAAGGGGAGCAGATACGCAGTATTTT. This chain connects TRBV5-1 to TRBJ2-3, with TRBD1 identical over 8 bases. V was clipped by 3 bases and J by 4 bases; unmatched bases: 13. The germline V gene encodes CDR1 SGHRS and CDR2 YFSETQ. The CDR3 consists of 17 residues.